The following is a TCR beta chain sequence with its context. The data were produced by immunoSEQ multiplex PCR, yet TCRdb's version contains in-frame clones alone and is incomplete. The sample has about 180,000 clones, over 75% seen once; the top ten hold roughly 6%. This sample was included in a study of blood T cell repertoires in COVID-19. Study as a whole: T cells, B-cell-depleted T cells, or PBMCs provided the cDNA or gDNA that served as material.

Germline CDR1 SGDLS, CDR2 YYNGEE. J was trimmed by 1 base and V by 4 bases; bases with no gene match: 10. The CDR3 loop spans 19 amino acids. The chain employs TRBV9 and TRBJ2-6; 11 bases are a match to TRBD2. This receptor was taken from a woman between 40 and 50 years old with acute COVID-19. The specimen sequenced was PBMCs or T cells enriched from blood (not recorded which). The CDR3 loop is CASSHTLGTSGSGANVLTF. For the CDR3, the DNA is TGTGCCAGCAGCCATACCCTCGGGACTAGCGGTTCTGGGGCCAACGTCCTGACTTTC.